This T cell receptor beta chain stems from a study of blood T cell repertoires in COVID-19. Looking at the study overall: Acute and convalescent COVID-19 samples came from the United States, Italy and Spain. Sample material is recorded as cDNA or gDNA derived from T cells, B-cell-depleted T cells, or PBMCs.

Clones were sequenced by immunoSEQ multiplex PCR, and TCRdb holds only the in-frame ones, with some missing. In the table there are approximately 360,000 clones, around 89% of which are singletons. Germline lookup yields CDR1 MGHRA and CDR2 YSYEKL. There are 14 residues in the CDR3. The J segment lost 3 bases and the V segment lost 2 bases, leaving 4 bases of the junction unmatched. The chain has TRBV4-1 and TRBJ2-7; 7 nucleotides agree with TRBD2. The receptor was derived from a man between 18 and 35 years old with active or convalescent COVID-19. The sequencing input was peripheral blood. The DNA of the CDR3 is TGCGCCAGCAGCCAAAAAAGGACTAGCTACGAGCAGTACTTC. Protein sequence: CASSQKRTSYEQYF.